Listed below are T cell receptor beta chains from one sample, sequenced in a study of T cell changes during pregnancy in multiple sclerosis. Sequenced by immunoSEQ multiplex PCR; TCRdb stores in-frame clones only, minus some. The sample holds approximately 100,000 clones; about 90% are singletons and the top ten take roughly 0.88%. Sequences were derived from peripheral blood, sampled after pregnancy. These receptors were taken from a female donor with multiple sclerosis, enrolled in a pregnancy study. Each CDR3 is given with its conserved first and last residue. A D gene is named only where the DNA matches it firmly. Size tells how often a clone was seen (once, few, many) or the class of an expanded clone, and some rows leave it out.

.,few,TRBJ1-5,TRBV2,CASSVGQGAQPQHF,TGTGCCAGCAGTGTTGGGCAGGGTGCCCAGCCCCAGCATTTT
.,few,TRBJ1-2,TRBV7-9,CASSLEGNYGYTF,TGTGCCAGCAGCTTAGAGGGGAACTATGGCTACACCTTC
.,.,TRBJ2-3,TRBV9,CASSDRVATDTQYF,TGTGCCAGCAGCGACAGGGTTGCGACAGATACGCAGTATTTT
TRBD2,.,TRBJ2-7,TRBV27,CASSPGLAGGPYEQYF,TGTGCCAGCAGTCCGGGACTAGCGGGAGGACCCTACGAGCAGTACTTC
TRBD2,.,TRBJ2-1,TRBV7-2,CASSLQTSGGNEQFF,TGTGCCAGCAGCTTGCAGACTAGCGGCGGGAATGAGCAGTTCTTC
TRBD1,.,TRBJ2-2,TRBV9,CASSGRPTGTGELFF,TGTGCCAGCAGCGGCCGGCCGACAGGGACCGGGGAGCTGTTTTTT
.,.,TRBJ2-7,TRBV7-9,CASSFELGPYEQYF,TGTGCCAGCAGCTTCGAGCTGGGCCCCTACGAGCAGTACTTC
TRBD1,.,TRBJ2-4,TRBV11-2,CASRRQGAVDIQYF,TGTGCCAGCAGACGACAGGGGGCGGTGGACATTCAGTACTTC
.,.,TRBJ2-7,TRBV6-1,CASSEYGLGGYEQYF,TGTGCCAGCAGTGAATACGGACTAGGGGGCTACGAGCAGTACTTC
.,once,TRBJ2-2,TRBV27,CASSFQRVGPTGELFF,TGTGCCAGCAGTTTCCAGAGGGTAGGGCCAACCGGGGAGCTGTTTTTT
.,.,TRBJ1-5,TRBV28,CASSPLVGRSNQPQHF,TGTGCCAGCAGTCCCCTCGTGGGGAGAAGCAATCAGCCCCAGCATTTT
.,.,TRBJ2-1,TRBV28,CASSLVAWYNEQFF,TGTGCCAGCAGTTTAGTAGCGTGGTACAATGAGCAGTTCTTC
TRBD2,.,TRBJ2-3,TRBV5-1,CASSPGGGTSSTDTQYF,TGCGCCAGCAGCCCCGGGGGGGGAACCTCTAGCACAGATACGCAGTATTTT
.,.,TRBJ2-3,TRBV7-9,CASSKQITSTDTQYF,TGTGCCAGCAGTAAGCAAATCACTAGCACAGATACGCAGTATTTT
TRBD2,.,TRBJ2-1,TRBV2,CASSRAGVSYNEQFF,TGTGCCAGCAGTCGAGCGGGGGTCAGCTACAATGAGCAGTTCTTC
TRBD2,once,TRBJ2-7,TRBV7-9,CASTKAVGGVDEQYF,TGTGCCAGCACCAAGGCGGTGGGGGGGGTGGACGAGCAGTACTTC
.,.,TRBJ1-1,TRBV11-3,CASSSSGHTNTEAFF,TGTGCCAGCAGCTCTTCGGGACATACGAACACTGAAGCTTTCTTT
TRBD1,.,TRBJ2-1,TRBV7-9,CASSLATGGAFNEQFF,TGTGCCAGCAGCTTAGCGACAGGGGGGGCCTTCAATGAGCAGTTCTTC
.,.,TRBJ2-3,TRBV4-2,CASSLDGKSTDTQYF,TGTGCCAGCAGCCTGGACGGGAAGAGCACAGATACGCAGTATTTT
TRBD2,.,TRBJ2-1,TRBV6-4,CASSIERGGLREQFF,TGTGCCAGCAGTATAGAGCGGGGGGGCCTGAGAGAGCAGTTCTTC
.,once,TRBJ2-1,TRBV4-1,CASSQVISASSYNEQFF,TGCGCCAGCAGCCAAGTTATCAGCGCCAGCTCCTACAATGAGCAGTTCTTC
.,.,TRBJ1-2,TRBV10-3,CAISGSDYGYTF,TGTGCCATCAGTGGTTCGGACTATGGCTACACCTTC
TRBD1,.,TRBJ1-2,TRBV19,CASKQGVSNYGYTF,TGTGCCAGTAAACAGGGGGTATCTAACTATGGCTACACCTTC
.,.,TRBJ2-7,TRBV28,CASSLARSYEQYF,TGTGCCAGCAGTTTAGCTAGATCCTACGAGCAGTACTTC
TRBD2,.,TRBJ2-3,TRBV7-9,CASSKGLAGNTDTQYF,TGTGCCAGCAGCAAAGGACTAGCGGGAAACACAGATACGCAGTATTTT
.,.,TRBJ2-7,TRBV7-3,CASSLTGHPEDQQYF,TGTGCCAGCAGCTTAACGGGCCACCCTGAAGATCAGCAGTACTTC
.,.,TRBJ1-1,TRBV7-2,CASSPRGSEAFF,TGTGCCAGCAGCCCTCGGGGGTCTGAAGCTTTCTTT
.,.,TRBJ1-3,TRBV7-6,CASSPYLSPGSGNTIYF,TGTGCCAGCAGCCCCTACCTGAGCCCCGGCTCTGGAAACACCATATATTTT
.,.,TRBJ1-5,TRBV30,CAWSQTVTLGSNQPQHF,TGTGCCTGGAGTCAGACAGTGACCCTAGGATCCAATCAGCCCCAGCATTTT
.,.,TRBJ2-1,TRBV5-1,CASSSSKSQRAYNEQFF,TGCGCCAGCAGCTCGTCTAAGTCTCAGCGGGCTTACAATGAGCAGTTCTTC
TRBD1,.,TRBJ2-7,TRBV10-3,CAISEEAGGSYEQYF,TGTGCCATCAGTGAGGAGGCAGGGGGCTCCTACGAGCAGTACTTC
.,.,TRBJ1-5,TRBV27,CASSLGLGPQPQHF,TGTGCCAGCAGCCTAGGATTGGGGCCTCAGCCCCAGCATTTT
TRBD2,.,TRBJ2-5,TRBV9,CASSHSGWETQYF,TGTGCCAGCAGCCATAGCGGGTGGGAGACCCAGTACTTC
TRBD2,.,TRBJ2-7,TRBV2,CASSEARLAGGYEQYF,TGTGCCAGCAGTGAAGCTCGACTAGCGGGAGGTTACGAGCAGTACTTC
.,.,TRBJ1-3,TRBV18,CASSPTSTPETIYF,TGTGCCAGCTCACCCACGTCGACTCCGGAGACCATATATTTT
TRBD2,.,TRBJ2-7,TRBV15,CATSRGRTSGRDEQYF,TGTGCCACCAGCAGAGGCCGGACTAGCGGGAGGGACGAGCAGTACTTC
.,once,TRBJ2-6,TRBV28,CASISSSGANVLTF,TGTGCCAGCATATCGTCTAGTGGGGCCAACGTCCTGACTTTC
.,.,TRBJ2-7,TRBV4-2,CASSQDLAGSYEQYF,TGTGCCAGCAGCCAAGATCTCGCCGGCTCCTACGAGCAGTACTTC
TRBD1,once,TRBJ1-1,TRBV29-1,CSGRGQSSTEAFF,TGCAGCGGCAGGGGACAGTCAAGCACTGAAGCTTTCTTT
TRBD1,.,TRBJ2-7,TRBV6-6,CASSPWQGVYEQYF,TGTGCCAGCAGTCCCTGGCAGGGGGTATACGAGCAGTACTTC
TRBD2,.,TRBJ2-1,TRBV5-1,CASSLGLAGGNEQFF,TGCGCCAGCAGCCTGGGACTAGCGGGGGGAAATGAGCAGTTCTTC
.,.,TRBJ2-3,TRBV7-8,CASSLEWQTDTQYF,TGTGCCAGCAGCTTAGAGTGGCAGACAGATACGCAGTATTTT
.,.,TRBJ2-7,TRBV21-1,CASSKGQGSYEQYF,TGTGCCAGCAGCAAGGGACAGGGGTCCTACGAGCAGTACTTC
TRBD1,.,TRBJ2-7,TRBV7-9,CASSLKGGNEQYF,TGTGCCAGCAGCTTGAAAGGGGGCAACGAGCAGTACTTC